This T cell receptor (beta chain) stems from a study of T-cell reconstitution after alpha-beta-depleted transplantation in children. Findings and limits, study-wide: Newly made T cells mostly supplied T-cell counts and diversity one year after transplant. Reportedly, roughly two months post-transplant, alpha-beta T cells arose from several hundred expanded graft clones.

Library preparation (for TCRbeta) was performed with unique molecular identifiers. TCRdb re-analysed the PCR reads in MiXCR, keeping a single row per CDR3 protein. The data show some 290,000 distinct CDR3 sequences, with over 20% seen just once and approximately 11% held by the top ten. J lost 8 bases, V lost 7 bases, and 7 bases had no gene match. Germline CDR1 is DFQATT and CDR2 is SNEGSKA (reference sequence). CDR3 length: 12 residues. Points on this clonotype: Its target is unknown.

This sample comprised PBMCs, mostly from graft donor cells, obtained 180 days after TCRalphabeta/CD19-depleted stem cell transplant. The rearrangement links TRBV20-1 to TRBJ1-4; 7 bases are a match to TRBD1. This TCR was recovered from a male patient younger than 18 who had a stem cell transplant for acute lymphoblastic leukemia, so the T cells may come from the graft donor. In nucleotides, the CDR3 is TGCAGTGTCCTGGACAGGAGCGAAAAACTGTTTTTT. This sequence encodes CSVLDRSEKLFF.